These 20 T cell receptor beta chains were sequenced from one sample in a study of identical twins (dated by TCRdb to about 2016). Library prep was done by 5' RACE. Sequencing was carried out with an Illumina HiSeq 2000. TCRdb passed the public sequencing reads through fastp at Q25 and MiXCR, retaining productive beta sequences. Rows with one shared CDR3 protein collapse into an entry with the most common genes and DNA. The table for this sample lists some 460,000 distinct CDR3 sequences; around 14% of them were counted only once. Roughly 0.5% of the sample comes from the top ten. The same specimen was also included in a second study, on yellow fever vaccine responses in identical twins.

Sequencing was carried out using CD4+ T cells sorted from blood. The source of these receptors is a young woman in good health.

The chain combines TRBV21-1 with TRBJ2-1; whether TRBD2, the table's D call, matches the DNA was not checked. TRBV21-1 is a documented pseudogene. This CDR3 is built from 16 residues. CDR3 in DNA: TGTGCCAGCAGCACCCACCGGGACGGCCTTTACAATGAGCAGTTCTTC. Translating gives CASSTHRDGLYNEQFF.

This clonotype was detected a few times. This chain uses TRBV27 with TRBJ2-1, with D unresolved. The germline V gene encodes CDR1 MNHEY and CDR2 SMNVEV (reference sequence). This CDR3 is 13 amino acids long. The V gene lost 2 bases and the J gene lost 8 bases, with 10 bases spanning the gap. The CDR3 protein is CASSLKLGYEQFF. CDR3 DNA: TGTGCCAGCAGTTTAAAGTTGGGATATGAGCAGTTCTTC.

This clonotype was detected many times. As DNA, the CDR3 is TGTGCCAGCGCCACGGGGAATTATCGGCAGTTCTTC. It yields the protein CASATGNYRQFF. This chain links TRBV12-3 or TRBV12-4 with TRBJ2-1; the D gene is possibly TRBD2 (5 bases). With 8 bases removed from V and 12 bases from J, the gap between germline ends came to 17 bases. There are 12 residues in the CDR3.

This clonotype was seen ten or more times. The V gene is TRBV5-1, the J gene TRBJ2-1; D is unresolved. The germline gives CDR1 SGHRS, CDR2 YFSETQ. Trimming cost V 1 base and J 7 bases, with 3 bases left between them. The length of the CDR3 is 11 residues. The CDR3 loop reads CASSLLNEQFF. Here the CDR3 DNA reads TGCGCCAGCAGCTTGTTAAATGAGCAGTTCTTC.

The chain has TRBV6-2 or TRBV6-3 and TRBJ2-1; D is undetermined. CDR3 length equals 11 residues. Trimming removed 5 bases from V and 9 bases from J, with 8 bases in between. Germline-derived CDR1 and CDR2 are MNHEY and SVGEGT. CDR3 in DNA: TGTGCCAGCAGTAATATTGGTGAGCAGTTCTTC. This translates into CASSNIGEQFF.

This clonotype was counted a few times. The gene calls are TRBV6-2 or TRBV6-3 and TRBJ2-3; 9 bases are a match to TRBD2. V gave up 3 bases and J gave up 5 bases; unmatched junction bases: 15. The V gene's germline CDR1 is MNHEY and CDR2 SVGEGT. The CDR3 totals 18 residues. The CDR3 is CASSYRRLAGVGGDTQYF. DNA of the CDR3: TGTGCCAGCAGTTATCGTCGTTTAGCGGGAGTTGGTGGAGATACGCAGTATTTT.

The J gene is TRBJ2-2, the V gene TRBV5-1, with 12 bases matching TRBD2. The CDR3 is made up of 17 amino acids. Germline CDR1 SGHRS, CDR2 YFSETQ. Trimming at V came to 3 bases and at J to 5 bases, leaving 8 bases not matched to a gene. The CDR3 DNA follows: TGCGCCAGCAGCTCCGAGACTAGCGGGAGTGGAACCGGGGAGCTGTTTTTT. Encoded protein: CASSSETSGSGTGELFF.

This clonotype turned up a few times. The V call is TRBV3-1, the J call TRBJ2-7; a possible D gene is TRBD2 (6 bases). This CDR3 comprises 14 residues. The germline V gene has CDR1 LGHDT and CDR2 YNNKEL (reference sequence). The germline V and J ends were trimmed by 3 bases and 4 bases, with 13 bases remaining between them. The CDR3 spells CASSQGLRRYEQYF. The DNA for the CDR3 is TGTGCCAGCAGCCAGGGACTCAGAAGGTACGAGCAGTACTTC.

This clonotype was seen at least ten times. The rearrangement joins TRBV29-1 to TRBJ2-5, with TRBD2 identical over 8 bases. This CDR3 region has 14 residues. CDR1 and CDR2 from the germline V gene are SQVTM and ANQGSEA. V lost 7 bases and J lost 7; bases outside the gene matches: 14. CDR3 bases: TGCAGCGCCCGTTTACTAGCGGATGCGGGGACCCAGTACTTC. As protein: CSARLLADAGTQYF.

This clonotype was counted only a few times. The gene calls are TRBV11-2 and TRBJ2-3, with no clear D. The ends were cut back, 2 bases at V and 5 bases at J, with 17 bases in the middle. Germline V gene sequence: CDR1 SGHAT, CDR2 FQNNGV. CDR3 size: 16 residues. The CDR3 region has the DNA TGTGCCAGCAGCTTATCCGTTGCCCGAATCCAAGATACGCAGTATTTT. It yields the protein CASSLSVARIQDTQYF.

This clonotype was observed a handful of times. V and J are TRBV20-1 and TRBJ1-5; 10 bases are a match to TRBD1. Unmatched junction bases numbered 8, after V lost 6 bases and J lost 3 bases. The CDR3 loop spans 15 amino acids. CDR1 DFQATT and CDR2 SNEGSKA come from the germline V gene (reference sequence). Here the CDR3 DNA reads TGCAGTGCAAGTGGGGACAGGGGAAACAATCAGCCCCAGCATTTT. This gives the protein CSASGDRGNNQPQHF.

CDR3 amino acids: CASSHDSGQETQYF. The DNA for the CDR3 is TGTGCCAGCAGCCACGACTCGGGTCAAGAGACCCAGTACTTC. The chain recombines TRBV11-3 with TRBJ2-5; D is uncertain. Germline CDR1 SGHNT, CDR2 YENEEA. V was pared by 5 bases and J by 2 bases, with 12 bases between. CDR3 length: 14 residues.

This clonotype occurred a few times. The chain uses TRBV5-1 and TRBJ2-5; 7 bases are a match to TRBD2. CDR1 is SGHRS, CDR2 YFSETQ, per germline. The CDR3 loop spans 15 amino acids. V trimming: 4 bases; J trimming: 7 bases; junction bases outside the gene matches: 13. The CDR3 here is CASSPGGGSMMTQYF. The CDR3 DNA reads TGCGCCAGCAGCCCGGGGGGTGGTTCAATGATGACCCAGTACTTC.

V usage is TRBV7-9 and J usage is TRBJ2-3, with 7 positions matching TRBD1. This CDR3 contains 14 residues. The germline V gene encodes CDR1 SEHNR and CDR2 FQNEAQ (reference sequence). J gave up 3 bases and V 5 bases, and 5 bases lay outside the gene matches. The CDR3 sequence: CASSRQTGTDTQYF. The CDR3 DNA is TGTGCCAGCAGCAGACAGACAGGGACAGATACGCAGTATTTT.

This rearrangement joins TRBV5-1 to TRBJ2-3; D is tentatively TRBD1 or TRBD2 (6 bases each). The V and J ends lost 7 bases and 4 bases respectively, with 16 bases between them. Per the germline V gene, CDR1 is SGHRS and CDR2 is YFSETQ. The CDR3 totals 14 residues. CDR3 sequence (DNA): TGCGCCAGCGGAGGGGGTTCAACTGCAGATACGCAGTATTTT. Residues: CASGGGSTADTQYF.

V gene TRBV6-6 combines with J gene TRBJ2-1, with D perhaps matching TRBD1 (5 bases). With 10 bases removed from V and 5 bases from J, the gap between germline ends came to 12 bases. Germline-derived CDR1 and CDR2 are MNHNY and SVGAGI (reference sequence). This CDR3 contains 12 residues. The CDR3 reads CATMTVNNEQFF. The CDR3 DNA sequence: TGTGCCACGATGACAGTTAACAATGAGCAGTTCTTC.

This chain joins TRBV19 and TRBJ2-3; perhaps D is TRBD1 or TRBD2 (5 bases each). The CDR3 has 13 residues. V was trimmed by 6 bases and J by 3 bases, leaving 10 bases between them. Per the germline V gene, CDR1 is LNHDA and CDR2 is SQIVND (reference sequence). The CDR3 region is CASRVGATDTQYF. CDR3 DNA sequence: TGTGCCAGTAGAGTCGGGGCTACAGATACGCAGTATTTT. Supplemented by reference TRBV19 and TRBJ2-3, the full variable domain reads DGGITQSPKYLFRKEGQNVTLSCEQNLNHDAMYWYRQDPGQGLRLIYYSQIVNDFQKGDIAEGYSVSREKKESFPLTVTSAQKNPTAFYLCASRVGATDTQYFGPGTRLTVL.

This clonotype was counted at least ten times. For the CDR3, the DNA is TGTGCCAGCAGCCTAGGGGCAACTAATGAAAAACTGTTTTTT. Translation: CASSLGATNEKLFF. This chain uses TRBV7-9 with TRBJ1-4, with TRBD1 as a possible D gene (5 bases). V was pared by 5 bases and J by 0 bases, with 7 bases between. There are 14 residues in the CDR3. Germline V gene data show CDR1 as SEHNR and CDR2 as FQNEAQ (reference sequence).

A few counts support this clonotype. The V and J genes are TRBV27 and TRBJ2-5, with TRBD2 matching 8 bases. Germline loops: CDR1 MNHEY, CDR2 SMNVEV (reference sequence). The junction had 8 bases not matched to a gene; V was cut back by 7 bases and J by 4 bases. The CDR3 is 14 amino acids. DNA of the CDR3: TGTGCCAGCACAGGACTAGCTAGTTTAGAGACCCAGTACTTC. It specifies CASTGLASLETQYF.

This clonotype was picked up a small number of times. The DNA of the CDR3 is TGTGCCAGCAGCGTAGCTACAGAGGGTAGCTCTGGGGCCAACGTCCTGACTTTC. Its translation is CASSVATEGSSGANVLTF. This rearrangement joins TRBV9 to TRBJ2-6; possibly TRBD2 for D (5 bases). CDR1 is SGDLS and CDR2 is YYNGEE in the germline V gene. The CDR3 has 18 residues. V dropped 0 bases and J dropped 0 bases, with 13 bases sitting between them. The full variable domain, rest sourced from reference TRBV9 and TRBJ2-6, is DSGVTQTPKHLITATGQRVTLRCSPRSGDLSVYWYQQSLDQGLQFLIQYYNGEERAKGNILERFSAQQFPDLHSELNLSSLELGDSALYFCASSVATEGSSGANVLTFGAGSRLTVL.